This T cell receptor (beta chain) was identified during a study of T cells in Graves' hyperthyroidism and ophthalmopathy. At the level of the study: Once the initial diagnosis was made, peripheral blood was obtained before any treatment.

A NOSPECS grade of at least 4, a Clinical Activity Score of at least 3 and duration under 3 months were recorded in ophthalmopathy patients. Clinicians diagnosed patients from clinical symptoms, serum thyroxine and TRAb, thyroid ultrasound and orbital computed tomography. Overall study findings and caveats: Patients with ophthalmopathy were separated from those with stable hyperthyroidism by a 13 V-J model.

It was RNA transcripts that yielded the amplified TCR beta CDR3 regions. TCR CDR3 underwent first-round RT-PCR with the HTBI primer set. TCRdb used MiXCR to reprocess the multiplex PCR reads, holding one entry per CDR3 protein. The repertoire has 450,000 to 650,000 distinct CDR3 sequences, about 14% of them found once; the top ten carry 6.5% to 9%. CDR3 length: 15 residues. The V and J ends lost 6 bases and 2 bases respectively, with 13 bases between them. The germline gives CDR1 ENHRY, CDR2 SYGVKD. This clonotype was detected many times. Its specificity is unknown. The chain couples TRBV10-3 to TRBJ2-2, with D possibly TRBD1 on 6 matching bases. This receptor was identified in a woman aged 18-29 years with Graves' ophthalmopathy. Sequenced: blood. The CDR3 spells CAISLRQVNTGELFF. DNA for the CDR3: TGTGCCATCAGCCTACGACAGGTCAACACCGGGGAGCTGTTTTTT.